The next 2 T cell receptor beta chains were all read from a single sample in a study of blood T cell repertoires in COVID-19. Measured with immunoSEQ multiplex PCR; TCRdb has only the in-frame clones, and not every one. Of 250,000 or so clones in the sample, approximately 84% were seen once. Sequencing input: peripheral blood. These receptors came from a woman older than 75 with acute or convalescent COVID-19.

This clone was counted once. This chain connects TRBV27 to TRBJ2-7; TRBD1 matches 10 bases. The CDR3 sequence is 15 residues long. From germline, CDR1 is MNHEY and CDR2 SMNVEV (reference sequence). The ends lost 2 bases at V and 3 bases at J; junction bases unmatched: 4. In nucleotides, the CDR3 is TGTGCCAGCAGTTTAATTCGGACAGGGGGCTACGAGCAGTACTTC. Its protein product is CASSLIRTGGYEQYF.

The J gene is TRBJ2-6, the V gene TRBV6-2 or TRBV6-3; D is perhaps TRBD2 (5 bases). The CDR3 has 15 amino acids. The V gene lost 6 bases and the J gene lost 2 bases, with 11 bases spanning the gap. Germline assignment: CDR1 MNHEY and CDR2 SVGEGT. The CDR3 DNA reads as TGTGCCAGCAGGTACGGGGAGCCTGGGGCCAACGTCCTGACTTTC. Protein product: CASRYGEPGANVLTF.